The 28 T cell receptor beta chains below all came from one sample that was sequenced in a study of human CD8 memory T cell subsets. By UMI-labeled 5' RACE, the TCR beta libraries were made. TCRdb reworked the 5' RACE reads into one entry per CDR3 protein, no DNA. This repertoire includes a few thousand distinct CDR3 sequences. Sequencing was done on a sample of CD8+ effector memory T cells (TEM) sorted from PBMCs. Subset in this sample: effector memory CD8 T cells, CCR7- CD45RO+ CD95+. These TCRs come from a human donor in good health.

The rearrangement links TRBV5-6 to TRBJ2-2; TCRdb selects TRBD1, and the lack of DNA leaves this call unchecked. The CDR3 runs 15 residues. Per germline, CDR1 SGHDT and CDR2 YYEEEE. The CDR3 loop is CASSLFQGITGELFF.

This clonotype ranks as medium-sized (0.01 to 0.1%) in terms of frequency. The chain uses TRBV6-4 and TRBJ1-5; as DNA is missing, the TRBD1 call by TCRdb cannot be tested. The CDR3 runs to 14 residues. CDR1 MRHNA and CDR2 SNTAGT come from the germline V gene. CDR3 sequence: CASSEAGGNQPQHF.

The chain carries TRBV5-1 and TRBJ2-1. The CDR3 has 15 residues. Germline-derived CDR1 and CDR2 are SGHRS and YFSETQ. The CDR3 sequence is CASRLGGYNYNEQFF.

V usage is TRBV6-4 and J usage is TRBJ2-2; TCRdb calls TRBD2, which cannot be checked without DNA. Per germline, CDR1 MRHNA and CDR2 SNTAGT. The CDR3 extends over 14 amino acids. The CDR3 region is CASSDSGETGELFF.

CDR3 sequence: CASRYGLANTGELFF. This chain joins TRBV7-8 and TRBJ2-2. This CDR3 is 15 amino acids long. The germline gives CDR1 SGHVS, CDR2 FQNEAQ.

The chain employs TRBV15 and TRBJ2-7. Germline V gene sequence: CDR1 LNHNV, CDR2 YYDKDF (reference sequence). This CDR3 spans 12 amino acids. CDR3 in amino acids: CATSSGRGIRYF. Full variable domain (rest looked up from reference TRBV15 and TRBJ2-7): DAMVIQNPRYQVTQFGKPVTLSCSQTLNHNVMYWYQQKSSQAPKLLFHYYDKDFNNEADTPDNFQSRRPNTSFCFLDIRSPGLGDTAMYLCATSSGRGIRYFGPGTRLTVT.

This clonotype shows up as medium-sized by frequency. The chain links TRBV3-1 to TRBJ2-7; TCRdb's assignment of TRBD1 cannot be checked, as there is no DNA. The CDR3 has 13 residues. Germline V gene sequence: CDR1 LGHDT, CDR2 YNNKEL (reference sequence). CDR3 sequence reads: CASSGGISYEQYF.

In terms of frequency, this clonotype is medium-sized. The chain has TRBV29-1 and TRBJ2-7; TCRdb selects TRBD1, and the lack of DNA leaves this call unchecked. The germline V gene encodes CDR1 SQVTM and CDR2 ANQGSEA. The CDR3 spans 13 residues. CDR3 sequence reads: CSVCPGRGYEQYF.

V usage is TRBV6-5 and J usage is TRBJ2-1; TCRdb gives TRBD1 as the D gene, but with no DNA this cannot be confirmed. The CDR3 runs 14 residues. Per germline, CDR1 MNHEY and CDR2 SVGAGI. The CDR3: CASRPRGTANEQFF.

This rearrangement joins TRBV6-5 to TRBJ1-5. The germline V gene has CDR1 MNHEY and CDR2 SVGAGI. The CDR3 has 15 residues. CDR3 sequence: CASSYARGSNQPQHF.

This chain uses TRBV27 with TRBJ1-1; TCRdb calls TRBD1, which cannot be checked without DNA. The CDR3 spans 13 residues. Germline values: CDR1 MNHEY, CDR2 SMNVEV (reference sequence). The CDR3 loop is CASGHFSGTEAFF.

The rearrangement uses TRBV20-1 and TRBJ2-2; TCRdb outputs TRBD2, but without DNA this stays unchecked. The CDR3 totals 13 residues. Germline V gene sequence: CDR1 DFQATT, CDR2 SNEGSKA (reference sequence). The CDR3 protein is CSAAPSWGRELFF.

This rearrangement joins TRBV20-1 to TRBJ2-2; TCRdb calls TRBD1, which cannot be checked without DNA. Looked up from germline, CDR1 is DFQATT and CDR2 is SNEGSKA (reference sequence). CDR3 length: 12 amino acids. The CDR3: CSAKAGTGELFF.

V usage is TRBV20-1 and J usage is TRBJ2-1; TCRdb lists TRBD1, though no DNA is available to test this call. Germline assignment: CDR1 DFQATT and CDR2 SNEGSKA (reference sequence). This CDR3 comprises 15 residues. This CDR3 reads CSAREDSADYNEQFF.

CDR3 sequence reads: CASSLSADEQFF. The chain couples TRBV12-3 or TRBV12-4 to TRBJ2-1. CDR3 length: 12 amino acids.

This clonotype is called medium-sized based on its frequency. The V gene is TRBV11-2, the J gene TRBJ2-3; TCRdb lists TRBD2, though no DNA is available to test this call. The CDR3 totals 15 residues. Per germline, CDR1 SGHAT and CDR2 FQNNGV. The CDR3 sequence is CASSLGSGSADTQYF.

CDR3 sequence reads: CASSPGLALSYNEQFF. This chain uses TRBV28 with TRBJ2-1; the D call from TCRdb, TRBD2, cannot be confirmed without DNA. Germline V CDR1 and CDR2: MDHEN, SYDVKM. The CDR3 contains 16 residues.

The CDR3 is CASSLWATGELFF. The rearrangement links TRBV28 to TRBJ2-2. Germline CDR1 reads MDHEN; CDR2 reads SYDVKM. The CDR3 totals 13 residues.

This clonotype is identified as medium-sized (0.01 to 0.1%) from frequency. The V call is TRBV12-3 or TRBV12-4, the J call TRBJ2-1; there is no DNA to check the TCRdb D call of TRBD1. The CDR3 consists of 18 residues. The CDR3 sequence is CASTSLFIGDRADNEQFF.

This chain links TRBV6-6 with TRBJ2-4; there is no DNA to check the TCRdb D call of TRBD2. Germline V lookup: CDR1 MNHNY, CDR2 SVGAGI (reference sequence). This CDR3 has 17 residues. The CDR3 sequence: CASSYSFSGSPKNIQYF.

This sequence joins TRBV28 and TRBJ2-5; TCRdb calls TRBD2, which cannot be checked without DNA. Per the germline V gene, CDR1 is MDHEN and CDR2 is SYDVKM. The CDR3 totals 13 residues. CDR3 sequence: CASSVGTSKTQYF.

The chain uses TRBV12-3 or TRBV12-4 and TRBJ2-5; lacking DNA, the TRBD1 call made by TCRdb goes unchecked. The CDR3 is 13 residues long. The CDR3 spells CASSYDSQQTQYF.

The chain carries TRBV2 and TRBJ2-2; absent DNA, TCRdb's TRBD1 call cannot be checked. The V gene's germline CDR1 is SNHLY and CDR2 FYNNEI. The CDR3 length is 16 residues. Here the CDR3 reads CASRDRGLLNTGELFF.

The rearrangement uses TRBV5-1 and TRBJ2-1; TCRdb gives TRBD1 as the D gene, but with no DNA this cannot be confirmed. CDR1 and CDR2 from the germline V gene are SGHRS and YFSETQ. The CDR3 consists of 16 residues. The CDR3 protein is CASSLAPDRRYNEQFF.

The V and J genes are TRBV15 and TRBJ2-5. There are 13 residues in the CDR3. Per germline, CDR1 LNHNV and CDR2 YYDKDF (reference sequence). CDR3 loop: CATSNRGLETQYF. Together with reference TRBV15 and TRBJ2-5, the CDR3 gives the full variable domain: DAMVIQNPRYQVTQFGKPVTLSCSQTLNHNVMYWYQQKSSQAPKLLFHYYDKDFNNEADTPDNFQSRRPNTSFCFLDIRSPGLGDTAMYLCATSNRGLETQYFGPGTRLLVL.

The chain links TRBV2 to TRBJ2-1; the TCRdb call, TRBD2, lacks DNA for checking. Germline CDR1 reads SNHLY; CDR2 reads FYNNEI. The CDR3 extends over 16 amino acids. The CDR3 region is CASSEASSGKRSEQFF.

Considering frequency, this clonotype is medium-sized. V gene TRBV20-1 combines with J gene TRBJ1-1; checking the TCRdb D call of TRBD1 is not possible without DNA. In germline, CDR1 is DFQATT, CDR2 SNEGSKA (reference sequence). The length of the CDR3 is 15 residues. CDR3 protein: CSARDPSRGDVEAFF.

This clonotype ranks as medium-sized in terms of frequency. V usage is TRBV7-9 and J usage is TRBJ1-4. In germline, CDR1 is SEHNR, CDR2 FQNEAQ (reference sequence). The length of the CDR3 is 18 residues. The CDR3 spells CASSSNLPPGSTNEKLFF.